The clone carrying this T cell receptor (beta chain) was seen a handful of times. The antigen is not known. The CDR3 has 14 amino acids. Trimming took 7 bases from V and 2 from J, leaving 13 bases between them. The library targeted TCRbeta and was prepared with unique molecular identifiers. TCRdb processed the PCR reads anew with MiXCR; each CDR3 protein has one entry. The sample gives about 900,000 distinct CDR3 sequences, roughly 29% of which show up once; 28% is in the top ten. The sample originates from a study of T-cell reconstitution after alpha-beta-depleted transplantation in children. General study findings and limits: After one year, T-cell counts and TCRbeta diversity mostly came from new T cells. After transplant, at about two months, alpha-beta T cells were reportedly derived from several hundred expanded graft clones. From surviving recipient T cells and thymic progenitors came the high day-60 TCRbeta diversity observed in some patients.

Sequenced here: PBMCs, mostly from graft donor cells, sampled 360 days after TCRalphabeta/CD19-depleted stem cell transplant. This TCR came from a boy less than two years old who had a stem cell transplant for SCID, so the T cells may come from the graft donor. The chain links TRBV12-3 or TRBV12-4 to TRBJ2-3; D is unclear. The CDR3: CASIASWYTDTQYF. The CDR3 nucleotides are TGTGCCAGCATCGCTAGTTGGTACACAGATACGCAGTATTTT.